One sample yielded the 5 T cell receptor beta chains listed below, sequenced in a study of blood T cell repertoires in COVID-19. The data were produced by immunoSEQ multiplex PCR, yet TCRdb's version contains in-frame clones alone and is incomplete. The table shows 80,000 to 95,000 clones, with 80% to 90% occurring only once. The sequencing sample was made of peripheral blood. These receptors all come from a human donor in a cohort sampled during active COVID-19.

This chain connects TRBV30 to TRBJ1-4; D is undetermined. The CDR3 is 15 residues long. Per the germline V gene, CDR1 is GTSNPN and CDR2 is SVGIG (reference sequence). Trimming took 2 bases from V and 6 from J, leaving 16 bases between them. The CDR3 region is CAWSPTSGLYEKLFF. In DNA, the CDR3 is TGTGCCTGGAGTCCAACCTCTGGACTCTATGAAAAACTGTTTTTT.

The V call is TRBV10-2, the J call TRBJ2-3, with 14 bases that match TRBD2. The CDR3 sequence is 17 residues long. The germline V gene encodes CDR1 WSHSY and CDR2 SAAADI. With V trimmed by 6 bases and J by 1 base, 6 bases remained unmatched. CDR3 sequence reads: CASSLTGLAGGTDTQYF. The CDR3 nucleotides are TGCGCCAGCAGCTTAACGGGACTAGCGGGGGGCACAGATACGCAGTATTTT.

This chain connects TRBV29-1 to TRBJ1-1, with 9 positions matching TRBD1. This CDR3 is built from 12 residues. Trimming at V came to 7 bases and at J to 1 base, leaving 1 base not matched to a gene. Germline V CDR1 and CDR2: SQVTM, ANQGSEA. CDR3 DNA sequence: TGCAGCGGGGGACAGGGGAACACTGAAGCTTTCTTT. Translated, it gives CSGGQGNTEAFF.

V usage is TRBV4-1 and J usage is TRBJ2-1; D is possibly TRBD1 (6 bases). Between the trimmed V and J ends, which lost 2 bases and 4 bases, there was a span of 18 bases. The CDR3 contains 17 residues. In germline, CDR1 is MGHRA, CDR2 YSYEKL. Here the CDR3 reads CASSQPTGDSLYNEQFF. The CDR3 DNA reads TGCGCCAGCAGCCAACCGACAGGAGACTCATTATACAATGAGCAGTTCTTC.

The rearrangement joins TRBV7-9 to TRBJ1-5; D is unclear. The CDR3 has 13 residues. V dropped 5 bases and J dropped 2 bases, with 7 bases sitting between them. Germline V gene sequence: CDR1 SEHNR, CDR2 FQNEAQ (reference sequence). CDR3 residues: CASSTDGNQPQHF. The CDR3 coding sequence is TGTGCCAGCAGCACTGATGGCAATCAGCCCCAGCATTTT.